The 20 T cell receptor beta chains in this list originate from one sample, sequenced in a study of T cell responses to AZD1222 COVID-19 vaccine. The data were produced by immunoSEQ multiplex PCR, yet TCRdb's version contains in-frame clones alone and is incomplete. The sample lists about 61,000 clones, 81% occurring once. Here the sequenced sample was peripheral blood, taken 28 days after the second AZD1222 dose. The receptors shown here come from an adult who received the AZD1222 COVID-19 vaccine.

The sample holds one count of this clone. The chain recombines TRBV2 with TRBJ2-3; TRBD1 agrees at 10 bases. CDR1 SNHLY and CDR2 FYNNEI come from the germline V gene. With V trimmed by 7 bases and J by 4 bases, 11 bases remained unmatched. The CDR3 is 16 residues long. For the CDR3, the DNA is TGTGCCAGCACCAGCCGACAGGGGGCGGGGTCAGATACGCAGTATTTT. Protein product: CASTSRQGAGSDTQYF.

The V gene is TRBV3-1 (or the pseudogene TRBV3-2), the J gene TRBJ2-6, with D possibly being TRBD2 (7 bases). The germline V gene has CDR1 LGHDT and CDR2 YNNKEL (reference sequence). CDR3 length: 19 residues. V was clipped by 4 bases and J by 1 base, with 20 bases between them. The CDR3 protein is CASSLELGGQTSGANVLTF. DNA for the CDR3: TGTGCCAGCAGCCTAGAGTTGGGGGGGCAGACGTCTGGGGCCAACGTCCTGACTTTC.

The chain couples TRBV28 to TRBJ2-4; TRBD2 is a possible D gene (5 bases). The length of the CDR3 is 15 residues. V shed 6 bases and J shed 6 bases, with 18 bases lying between them. Germline CDR1 reads MDHEN; CDR2 reads SYDVKM. The CDR3 here is CASSPSGKGGNIQYF. CDR3 sequence (DNA): TGTGCCAGCAGCCCCTCGGGGAAGGGCGGAAACATTCAGTACTTC. Full variable domain (remainder filled in from reference TRBV28 and TRBJ2-4): DVKVTQSSRYLVKRTGEKVFLECVQDMDHENMFWYRQDPGLGLRLIYFSYDVKMKEKGDIPEGYSVSREKKERFSLILESASTNQTSMYLCASSPSGKGGNIQYFGAGTRLSVL.

V gene TRBV28 combines with J gene TRBJ1-2, with D unresolved. The germline V gene has CDR1 MDHEN and CDR2 SYDVKM. The V end was cut by 2 bases, the J end by 0 bases, with 4 bases between. This CDR3 region has 13 residues. The CDR3 protein is CASSLGANYGYTF. DNA for the CDR3: TGTGCCAGCAGTTTAGGGGCTAACTATGGCTACACCTTC.

The chain recombines TRBV27 with TRBJ1-4, with no clear D. Germline assignment: CDR1 MNHEY and CDR2 SMNVEV (reference sequence). This CDR3 region has 13 residues. V was shortened by 5 bases and J by 8 bases, with 12 bases between the two germline ends. The CDR3 nucleotides are TGTGCCAGCAGTCCACTAGGCGGGGAAAAACTGTTTTTT. This sequence encodes CASSPLGGEKLFF.

Comment on this clone: At one end the junction does not follow the germline gene, possibly because of a read error. The chain links TRBV30 to TRBJ2-7, with D possibly being TRBD1 (5 bases). Germline CDR1 reads GTSNPN; CDR2 reads SVGIG (reference sequence). CDR3 length: 12 amino acids. The DNA for the CDR3 is TGTGCCCGGAGAGACAGTGGGAACGAGCAGTACTTC. Translating it yields CARRDSGNEQYF.

The CDR3 protein is CATSDAGQTLDTQYF. As DNA, the CDR3 is TGTGCCACCAGTGATGCGGGACAGACCTTAGATACGCAGTATTTT. This chain connects TRBV24-1 to TRBJ2-3, with a weak D call TRBD1 (7 bases). This CDR3 has 15 amino acids. Germline loops: CDR1 KGHDR, CDR2 SFDVKD. V was cut by 3 bases and J by 5 bases, with 14 bases left in between.

This chain uses TRBV5-4 with TRBJ1-1, with D possibly being TRBD1 (6 bases). Germline CDR1 and CDR2: SGHNT and YYREEE (reference sequence). The length of the CDR3 is 13 residues. Trimming left V 1 base short and J 11 bases short, with 15 bases between. In DNA form, the CDR3 reads TGTGCCAGCAGCTTGCAGGAGGGGGAATCTGCTTTCTTT. This encodes CASSLQEGESAFF.

In this sample, this clone turned up a few times. Here the CDR3 reads CASSLGPQNTEAFF. The CDR3 coding sequence is TGCGCCAGCAGCTTGGGGCCGCAGAACACTGAAGCTTTCTTT. V usage is TRBV5-1 and J usage is TRBJ1-1; D gene uncertain. The CDR3 extends over 14 amino acids. The V gene lost 0 bases and the J gene lost 1 base, with 7 bases spanning the gap. Germline loops: CDR1 SGHRS, CDR2 YFSETQ.

The chain joins TRBV24-1 to TRBJ1-4; unclear D gene. Germline lookup yields CDR1 KGHDR and CDR2 SFDVKD. Trimming left V 7 bases short and J 6 bases short, with 11 bases between. The CDR3 consists of 13 residues. CDR3 protein: CATRGAIDEKLFF. The CDR3 nucleotides are TGTGCCACCAGAGGAGCAATAGATGAAAAACTGTTTTTT.

The V and J genes are TRBV6-2 or TRBV6-3 and TRBJ2-1, with D unclear. Germline V gene sequence: CDR1 MNHEY, CDR2 SVGEGT. V shed 5 bases and J shed 8 bases, with 19 bases lying between them. CDR3 length: 15 amino acids. CDR3 residues: CASSKGSGLRYEQFF. CDR3 in DNA: TGTGCCAGCAGTAAAGGGTCAGGTTTACGGTATGAGCAGTTCTTC.

For this clone: The sample contains more than one DNA sequence encoding this CDR3. The rearrangement uses TRBV28 and TRBJ1-2; TRBD1 aligns across 7 bases. After removal of 6 bases from V and 4 bases from J, the junction contained 8 bases not matched to a gene. This CDR3 contains 14 residues. Germline V gene lookup returns CDR1 MDHEN and CDR2 SYDVKM. The CDR3 spells CASRTTGEGYGYTF. CDR3 in DNA: TGTGCCAGCAGGACTACAGGGGAAGGCTATGGCTACACCTTC.

V and J are TRBV27 and TRBJ2-2, with 14 bases fitting TRBD2. The CDR3 spans 20 residues. V lost 5 bases and J lost 0; bases outside the gene matches: 11. Germline assignment: CDR1 MNHEY and CDR2 SMNVEV (reference sequence). The CDR3 reads CASSNQGLAGESSNTGELFF. The CDR3 DNA reads as TGTGCCAGCAGTAATCAGGGACTAGCGGGAGAATCTTCGAACACCGGGGAGCTGTTTTTT.

The chain couples TRBV29-1 to TRBJ2-7; 13 nucleotides match TRBD2. V dropped 4 bases and J dropped 3; count of bases not matched to a gene: 6. The CDR3 has 15 amino acids. From germline, CDR1 is SQVTM and CDR2 ANQGSEA. CDR3 DNA sequence: TGCAGCGTTGGAGGACTAGCGGGAGTTGTCTACGAGCAGTACTTC. This codes for CSVGGLAGVVYEQYF.

This clone has a handful of counts. The chain is built from TRBV27 and TRBJ2-2; 7 bases match TRBD1. The V gene end was trimmed by 3 bases and the J gene end by 6 bases; junction bases not matched to a gene: 4. This CDR3 comprises 14 residues. Per germline, CDR1 MNHEY and CDR2 SMNVEV (reference sequence). CDR3 in DNA: TGTGCCAGCAGTTTTTGGACAGGCCCCGGGGAGCTGTTTTTT. The encoded protein is CASSFWTGPGELFF.

This chain links TRBV12-3 or TRBV12-4 with TRBJ1-2, with D unresolved. The length of the CDR3 is 13 residues. V dropped 5 bases and J dropped 5 bases, with 12 bases sitting between them. CDR3 protein: CASSPQTRYGYTF. In DNA, the CDR3 is TGTGCCAGCAGTCCCCAGACCCGATATGGCTACACCTTC.

The V gene is TRBV27, the J gene TRBJ2-3, with D unresolved. Per the germline V gene, CDR1 is MNHEY and CDR2 is SMNVEV (reference sequence). The germline V and J ends were trimmed by 3 bases and 2 bases, with 6 bases remaining between them. The CDR3 totals 13 residues. CDR3 protein: CASSLSLTDTQYF. DNA for the CDR3: TGTGCCAGCAGTTTGTCCCTCACAGATACGCAGTATTTT.

V gene TRBV6-5 combines with J gene TRBJ2-7, with 13 bases fitting TRBD2. The J segment lost 4 bases and the V segment lost 6 bases, leaving 6 bases of the junction unmatched. This CDR3 has 15 residues. In germline, CDR1 is MNHEY, CDR2 SVGAGI. The CDR3 loop is CASSRTSGSSYEQYF. The CDR3 DNA sequence: TGTGCCAGCAGCCGGACTAGCGGGAGTTCTTACGAGCAGTACTTC.

The chain is built from TRBV6-5 and TRBJ1-1, with D hard to call. CDR1 and CDR2 (germline): MNHEY, SVGAGI. V was trimmed by 0 bases and J by 5 bases, leaving 10 bases between them. CDR3 length equals 14 residues. Here the CDR3 DNA reads TGTGCCAGCAGTTACTCAACCCTCGGGACTGAAGCTTTCTTT. Translating it yields CASSYSTLGTEAFF.

The V and J genes are TRBV19 and TRBJ2-2, with D perhaps TRBD2 (6 bases). CDR3 length: 14 residues. Trimming left V 7 bases short and J 7 bases short, with 16 bases between. Germline V lookup: CDR1 LNHDA, CDR2 SQIVND (reference sequence). CDR3 sequence (DNA): TGTGCCAGTACAGGGCCTAGCGAGTACGGGGAGCTGTTTTTT. It specifies CASTGPSEYGELFF.